The rows below give T cell receptor beta chains drawn from one sample of a study of cytomegalovirus exposure and HLA in healthy donors. TCRdb's copy holds only in-frame clones and misses some; the assay was immunoSEQ multiplex PCR. The sample yields about 100,000 clones, approximately 82% seen once. Sequencing was performed on PBMCs. These receptors were taken from a woman aged 18 to 35 in good health and CMV-seronegative. Both conserved end residues are part of each CDR3. The D gene is left open where the match is weak. Size is omitted from some rows. Given values are once, few, many or a class for expanded clones.

clone size | J gene | D gene | V gene | CDR3 protein | CDR3 DNA
. | TRBJ2-2 | . | TRBV5-5 | CASSLVFSGELFF | TGTGCCAGCAGCTTGGTTTTCAGCGGGGAGCTGTTTTTT
. | TRBJ2-7 | TRBD2 | TRBV6-5 | CASTAGGPYEQYF | TGTGCCAGCACGGCGGGAGGGCCCTACGAGCAGTACTTC
. | TRBJ2-1 | TRBD1 | TRBV7-8 | CASSLPTGGLSSYNEQFF | TGTGCCAGCAGCCTCCCGACAGGGGGCCTGAGCTCCTACAATGAGCAGTTCTTC
. | TRBJ2-1 | TRBD1 | TRBV2 | CASSVDRVSYNEQFF | TGTGCCAGCAGTGTCGACAGGGTATCCTACAATGAGCAGTTCTTC
. | TRBJ1-1 | . | TRBV6-5 | CASSLNGENTEAFF | TGTGCCAGCAGTTTAAACGGGGAGAACACTGAAGCTTTCTTT
. | TRBJ2-3 | . | TRBV19 | CASSIRGNGDTQYF | TGTGCCAGTAGTATTCGGGGAAATGGGGATACGCAGTATTTT
. | TRBJ2-3 | . | TRBV4-3 | CASSQGRGTADTQYF | TGCGCCAGCAGCCAAGGTCGGGGTACGGCAGATACGCAGTATTTT
. | TRBJ2-1 | TRBD2 | TRBV7-3 | CASSPRLAGGSYNEQFF | TGTGCCAGCAGCCCAAGACTAGCGGGGGGATCCTACAATGAGCAGTTCTTC
. | TRBJ1-1 | . | TRBV7-9 | CASSRTANTEAFF | TGTGCCAGCAGCCGGACAGCGAACACTGAAGCTTTCTTT
. | TRBJ1-2 | TRBD1 | TRBV28 | CASNPLRQGRDYGYTF | TGTGCCAGCAATCCACTACGACAGGGGAGAGACTATGGCTACACCTTC
. | TRBJ1-2 | . | TRBV7-9 | CSSSLGGGASYGYTF | TGTTCCAGCAGCTTAGGAGGGGGGGCCTCCTATGGCTACACCTTC
. | TRBJ2-5 | TRBD2 | TRBV7-8 | CATSVGWGGQETQYF | TGTGCCACCTCGGTGGGGTGGGGGGGCCAAGAGACCCAGTACTTC
. | TRBJ2-7 | . | TRBV28 | CASGGASYEQYF | TGTGCCAGCGGGGGGGCCTCCTACGAGCAGTACTTC
. | TRBJ2-2 | TRBD2 | TRBV6-5 | CASRNSGRRGGELFF | TGTGCCAGCCGGAATAGCGGGAGGAGGGGCGGGGAGCTGTTTTTT
. | TRBJ1-3 | . | TRBV29-1 | CSVEGGDSGNTIYF | TGCAGCGTTGAAGGGGGGGACTCTGGAAACACCATATATTTT
. | TRBJ2-3 | TRBD2 | TRBV9 | CASSILAGVTDTQYF | TGTGCCAGCAGCATACTAGCGGGAGTCACAGATACGCAGTATTTT
. | TRBJ2-1 | TRBD2 | TRBV27 | CASSLDWLAGGPEDNEQFF | TGTGCCAGCAGTTTAGATTGGCTAGCGGGGGGGCCGGAGGACAATGAGCAGTTCTTC
. | TRBJ2-7 | . | TRBV30 | CAWSDPVYEQYF | TGTGCCTGGAGTGACCCGGTCTACGAGCAGTACTTC
. | TRBJ1-1 | TRBD1 | TRBV6-1 | CASSPDRVSAFF | TGTGCCAGCAGTCCCGACAGGGTGTCAGCTTTCTTT
. | TRBJ1-5 | TRBD1 | TRBV2 | CASEEARGQNQPQHF | TGTGCCAGCGAGGAGGCCAGGGGGCAAAATCAGCCCCAGCATTTT
. | TRBJ1-2 | . | TRBV7-9 | CASSGAGANYGYTF | TGTGCCAGCAGCGGTGCGGGCGCTAACTATGGCTACACCTTC
few | TRBJ1-1 | . | TRBV6-1 | CASSDLTVNTEAFF | TGTGCCAGCAGTGACCTGACAGTGAACACTGAAGCTTTCTTT
. | TRBJ1-6 | . | TRBV19 | CASSIEGANSPLHF | TGTGCCAGTAGTATAGAGGGGGCTAATTCACCCCTCCACTTT
. | TRBJ2-3 | TRBD1 | TRBV5-1 | CASTPGAGGDTQYF | TGCGCCAGCACCCCTGGGGCAGGGGGTGATACGCAGTATTTT
. | TRBJ1-2 | . | TRBV7-9 | CSSSLGVPQGTYGYTF | TGTTCCAGCAGCCTTGGGGTTCCTCAGGGAACCTATGGCTACACCTTC
. | TRBJ1-3 | TRBD1 | TRBV19 | CASNPRTGGNTIYF | TGTGCCAGTAACCCCCGGACAGGGGGAAACACCATATATTTT
. | TRBJ2-3 | TRBD2 | TRBV27 | CASSPGLAGGRTDTQYF | TGTGCCAGCAGCCCCGGACTAGCGGGAGGGAGAACAGATACGCAGTATTTT
. | TRBJ2-3 | . | TRBV5-1 | CASSLARGKDTQYF | TGCGCCAGCAGCTTGGCCAGGGGAAAAGATACGCAGTATTTT
. | TRBJ2-2 | . | TRBV7-9 | CASSYAQGATGELFF | TGTGCCAGCAGTTATGCACAGGGAGCAACCGGGGAGCTGTTTTTT
. | TRBJ1-2 | . | TRBV30 | CAWTPPVNPGYTF | TGTGCCTGGACCCCTCCAGTAAACCCTGGCTACACCTTC
. | TRBJ2-2 | TRBD2 | TRBV5-5 | CASSFPAGGLGTGELFF | TGTGCCAGCAGCTTTCCGGCGGGAGGGTTGGGGACCGGGGAGCTGTTTTTT
few | TRBJ2-7 | . | TRBV10-2 | CASSEGEVYEQYF | TGCGCCAGCAGTGAAGGGGAAGTCTACGAGCAGTACTTC
. | TRBJ1-2 | . | TRBV4-1 | CASSQERTTDGYTF | TGCGCCAGCAGCCAAGAGAGAACCACAGATGGCTACACCTTC
. | TRBJ2-4 | . | TRBV6-1 | CASRQAVGGKNIQYF | TGTGCCAGCAGACAGGCTGTCGGCGGCAAAAACATTCAGTACTTC
. | TRBJ2-7 | . | TRBV6-1 | CASRVERVAYEQYF | TGTGCCAGCAGGGTTGAAAGAGTCGCCTACGAGCAGTACTTC
. | TRBJ1-2 | TRBD1 | TRBV5-1 | CASSLGPETGGHGYTF | TGCGCCAGCAGCTTGGGCCCCGAGACAGGGGGCCATGGCTACACCTTC
. | TRBJ2-5 | . | TRBV6-5 | CASRSRGGWEKTQYF | TGTGCCAGCAGGTCCCGCGGGGGCTGGGAAAAGACCCAGTACTTC